Given below is one T cell receptor beta chain in context. Relative to the germline gene, one junction end is altered; a read error may explain this. Data came from immunoSEQ multiplex PCR; TCRdb stores just in-frame clones and leaves some out. The sample yields over 200,000 clones, about three quarters seen once. The CDR3 loop spans 16 amino acids. CDR1 is MNHEY, CDR2 SVGEGT, per germline. The data are from a study of blood T cell repertoires in COVID-19. The TCR was taken from a woman at least 80 years old with acute or convalescent COVID-19. This chain links TRBV6-2 or TRBV6-3 with TRBJ2-5, with 8 bases identical to TRBD2. Material for sequencing was peripheral blood. CDR3 amino acids: CASSYSSRGGQETQYF. CDR3 nucleotides: TGTGCCAGCAGCTACTCGTCCCGGGGGGGTCAAGAGACCCAGTACTTC.